The next 27 T cell receptor beta chains were all read from a single sample in a study of Graves' ophthalmopathy and Graves' hyperthyroidism. Amplification of TCR beta CDR3 regions used RNA transcripts. First-round RT-PCR employed HTBI primers, with a second-round multiplex PCR after it. TCRdb independently ran MiXCR on the multiplex PCR reads; one entry per CDR3 protein. The table lists roughly 220,000 distinct CDR3 sequences, approximately 42% of them singletons. Sequenced input: peripheral blood. The receptors stem from an adult man with Graves' ophthalmopathy.

On this clonotype: This may come from a read error, since a much larger clone is one base off. V gene TRBV10-2 combines with J gene TRBJ1-2; weak D call: TRBD1 (6 bases). The CDR3 covers 13 residues. The germline V gene has CDR1 WSHSY and CDR2 SAAADI. The CDR3 loop reads CASSEFGGQGYAF. For the CDR3, the DNA is TGCGCCAGCAGTGAGTTCGGGGGGCAAGGCTACGCCTTC.

This clonotype is judged medium-sized (0.01 to 0.1%). This chain uses TRBV7-2 with TRBJ1-2, with 7 positions matching TRBD1. CDR3 size: 13 residues. Per germline, CDR1 SGHTA and CDR2 FQGNSA. Unmatched junction bases numbered 5, after V lost 2 bases and J lost 8 bases. CDR3 amino acids: CASSLNRGRGYTF. The CDR3 bases are TGTGCCAGCAGCTTAAACAGGGGAAGGGGCTACACCTTC.

The rearrangement uses TRBV2 and TRBJ1-5; D may be TRBD1 (6 bases). Per germline, CDR1 SNHLY and CDR2 FYNNEI. The CDR3 length is 14 residues. Trimming took 7 bases from V and 9 from J, leaving 19 bases between them. CDR3 DNA sequence: TGTGCCAGCAATAAGTACAGGGCGTTTGCGCCCCAGCATTTT. Protein sequence: CASNKYRAFAPQHF. Combining the CDR3 with reference TRBV2 and TRBJ1-5 gives the whole variable domain EPEVTQTPSHQVTQMGQEVILRCVPISNHLYFYWYRQILGQKVEFLVSFYNNEISEKSEIFDDQFSVERPDGSNFTLKIRSTKLEDSAMYFCASNKYRAFAPQHFGDGTRLSIL.

This clonotype was observed a handful of times. The chain uses TRBV2 and TRBJ1-2, with D maybe TRBD1 (5 bases). This CDR3 has 13 residues. Germline-derived CDR1 and CDR2 are SNHLY and FYNNEI. The V and J ends lost 3 bases and 2 bases respectively, with 7 bases between them. The CDR3 loop reads CASSETENYGYTF. The CDR3 bases are TGTGCCAGCAGTGAGACAGAAAACTATGGCTACACCTTC.

The rearrangement links TRBV24-1 to TRBJ2-1; tentative D call: TRBD2 (6 bases). CDR3 length equals 15 residues. With 1 base removed from V and 2 bases from J, the gap between germline ends came to 8 bases. Germline V gives CDR1 KGHDR, CDR2 SFDVKD. Written as DNA, the CDR3 is TGTGCCACCAGTGATTTCAGACTAGCCTACAATGAGCAGTTCTTC. Protein: CATSDFRLAYNEQFF.

The chain recombines TRBV2 with TRBJ1-6, with TRBD1 as a possible D gene (6 bases). CDR1 is SNHLY, CDR2 FYNNEI, per germline. This CDR3 has 15 amino acids. V was trimmed by 2 bases and J by 6 bases, leaving 11 bases between them. The CDR3 DNA follows: TGTGCCAGCAGTGAAAGTGGGGGGCGTAATTCACCCCTCCACTTT. Protein sequence: CASSESGGRNSPLHF.

The sample holds many counts of this clonotype. This chain joins TRBV29-1 and TRBJ1-2, with 10 nucleotides matching TRBD1. The CDR3 is 11 residues long. With 4 bases clipped from V and 9 bases from J, the junction kept 2 bases outside the gene matches. Germline-derived CDR1 and CDR2 are SQVTM and ANQGSEA. Here the CDR3 DNA reads TGCAGCGTTGGGACAGGGGGTAGCTACACCTTC. It is translated as CSVGTGGSYTF. Filled out from reference TRBV29-1 and TRBJ1-2, the complete variable domain reads SAVISQKPSRDICQRGTSLTIQCQVDSQVTMMFWYRQQPGQSLTLIATANQGSEATYESGFVIDKFPISRPNLTFSTLTVSNMSPEDSSIYLCSVGTGGSYTFGSGTRLTVV.

This clonotype turned up a few times. The chain recombines TRBV7-3 with TRBJ2-5; 8 nucleotides line up with TRBD1. The V gene's germline CDR1 is SGHTA and CDR2 FQGTGA. V shed 5 bases and J 3 bases; nucleotides not matched to a gene: 2. The CDR3 consists of 13 residues. In DNA, the CDR3 is TGTGCCAGCAGCATGGACAGGGAAGAGACCCAGTACTTC. Translating gives CASSMDREETQYF.

The chain recombines TRBV29-1 with TRBJ1-5; no clear D. V lost 5 bases and J 7 bases, leaving 12 bases between the germline ends. CDR3 length: 12 residues. Looked up from germline, CDR1 is SQVTM and CDR2 is ANQGSEA. CDR3 residues: CSVLTGGQPQHF. DNA for the CDR3: TGCAGCGTTCTCACGGGAGGACAGCCCCAGCATTTT.

V usage is TRBV5-1 and J usage is TRBJ2-2; tentative D call: TRBD2 (6 bases). Per germline, CDR1 SGHRS and CDR2 YFSETQ. V was trimmed by 4 bases and J by 2 bases, leaving 9 bases between them. The length of the CDR3 is 14 residues. The CDR3 loop is CASSPGDNTGELFF. CDR3 in DNA: TGCGCCAGCAGCCCGGGGGACAACACCGGGGAGCTGTTTTTT.

The chain combines TRBV7-9 with TRBJ1-4; no clear D. The germline CDR1 and CDR2 sequences are SEHNR and FQNEAQ (reference sequence). V lost 4 bases, J lost 8 bases, and 8 bases lay in between. The CDR3 has 12 residues. The chain's CDR3 is CASSSLEEKLFF. DNA of the CDR3: TGTGCCAGCAGCTCCCTGGAAGAAAAACTGTTTTTT.

This chain connects TRBV5-1 to TRBJ2-5, with 8 bases identical to TRBD2. The J call may be incorrect, as the DNA end agrees better with TRBJ2-4. CDR1 is SGHRS and CDR2 is YFSETQ in the germline V gene. This CDR3 contains 15 residues. DNA for the CDR3: TGCGCCAGCAGCTTGGTAGCGGGGCAGAGGAACATTCAGTACTTC. Translation gives CASSLVAGQRNIQYF.

The V and J genes are TRBV10-3 and TRBJ2-2; TRBD2 matches 12 bases. CDR3 length equals 18 residues. Germline CDR1 reads ENHRY; CDR2 reads SYGVKD. The trim removed 3 bases at V and 5 bases at J, leaving 10 bases unmatched. The CDR3 DNA sequence: TGTGCCATCAGTGACGCTAGCGGGGGGGCAGTCGGGACCGGGGAGCTGTTTTTT. Its protein is CAISDASGGAVGTGELFF.

The V call is TRBV5-1, the J call TRBJ1-2, with unresolved D. In germline, CDR1 is SGHRS, CDR2 YFSETQ. This CDR3 has 15 residues. Trimming pared 0 bases from V and 4 bases from J, leaving 13 bases between. The DNA of the CDR3 is TGCGCCAGCAGCTTGGGTGGGGTGACTAGCTATGGCTACACCTTC. Protein: CASSLGGVTSYGYTF.

This clonotype was seen at least ten times. The J gene is TRBJ1-2, the V gene TRBV29-1, with 8 bases fitting TRBD1. CDR1 and CDR2 from the germline V gene are SQVTM and ANQGSEA. J was trimmed by 6 bases and V by 7 bases; bases with no gene match: 4. The CDR3 is made up of 11 amino acids. DNA of the CDR3: TGCAGCGCTGCAGGGGGCCATGGCTACACCTTC. Encoded protein: CSAAGGHGYTF.

The gene calls are TRBV10-3 and TRBJ1-1, with a weak D call TRBD1 (5 bases). CDR1 ENHRY and CDR2 SYGVKD come from the germline V gene. Trimming removed 10 bases from V and 0 bases from J, with 12 bases in between. This CDR3 spans 13 amino acids. CDR3 region: CASRTGMNTEAFF. The CDR3 region has the DNA TGTGCCAGCCGAACAGGTATGAACACTGAAGCTTTCTTT.

The rearrangement joins TRBV7-9 to TRBJ1-1; D not resolved. The CDR3 extends over 12 amino acids. With 4 bases removed from V and 4 bases from J, the gap between germline ends came to 7 bases. Per the germline V gene, CDR1 is SEHNR and CDR2 is FQNEAQ (reference sequence). The DNA of the CDR3 is TGTGCCAGCAGCTCGGGCGCCACTGAAGCTTTCTTT. Translating gives CASSSGATEAFF.

This clonotype was seen a handful of times. The chain has TRBV12-3 or TRBV12-4 and TRBJ1-6, with 8 bases lining up with TRBD1. Losses at the gene ends were 7 bases for V and 8 bases for J; bases not matched to a gene: 7. This CDR3 has 14 amino acids. CDR3 DNA sequence: TGTGCCAGCACCCTTGGGACAGGAGATTCACCCCTCCACTTT. As protein: CASTLGTGDSPLHF.

This chain links TRBV7-2 with TRBJ1-1; a weak D match, TRBD1 (5 bases). CDR1 and CDR2 (germline): SGHTA, FQGNSA. The CDR3 consists of 14 residues. V gave up 3 bases and J gave up 8 bases, with 16 bases separating them. CDR3 bases: TGTGCCAGCAGCTTCTCCGGGACTCGGCCCGAAGCTTTCTTT. It translates to CASSFSGTRPEAFF.

This clonotype was observed at least ten times. This chain uses TRBV9 with TRBJ1-1, with D possibly TRBD1 on 6 matching bases. Germline V gives CDR1 SGDLS, CDR2 YYNGEE. The CDR3 runs to 12 residues. V lost 3 bases, J lost 6 bases, and 9 bases lay in between. The CDR3 region is CASSGQGSEAFF. The CDR3 DNA sequence: TGTGCCAGCAGCGGGCAGGGGTCTGAAGCTTTCTTT. Supplemented by reference TRBV9 and TRBJ1-1, the full variable domain reads DSGVTQTPKHLITATGQRVTLRCSPRSGDLSVYWYQQSLDQGLQFLIQYYNGEERAKGNILERFSAQQFPDLHSELNLSSLELGDSALYFCASSGQGSEAFFGQGTRLTVV.

DNA for the CDR3: TGTGCCAGCAGTGCCTGGAAGGTCTCCAACACCGGGGAGCTGTTTTTT. Encoded protein: CASSAWKVSNTGELFF. The V gene is TRBV6-1, the J gene TRBJ2-2; D is uncertain. Germline assignment: CDR1 MNHNS and CDR2 SASEGT. CDR3 length: 16 amino acids. V lost 4 bases and J 2 bases, leaving 14 bases between the germline ends.

In regard to this clonotype: This may stem from a read error, because a much larger clone lies one nucleotide away. V usage is TRBV10-3 and J usage is TRBJ1-2; no definite D call. Germline CDR1 reads ENHRY; CDR2 reads SYGVKD. The CDR3 length is 13 residues. The CDR3 coding sequence is TGTGCCATCAGTGATCCGGGCGAGAATGGCCACACCTTC. The encoded protein is CAISDPGENGHTF.

There are a few counts of this clonotype. The gene calls are TRBV27 and TRBJ1-2; D not resolved. V was pared by 0 bases and J by 9 bases, with 8 bases between. The germline CDR1 and CDR2 sequences are MNHEY and SMNVEV (reference sequence). The CDR3 spans 12 residues. The DNA for the CDR3 is TGTGCCAGCAGTTTATCCGGGAACAGCTACACCTTC. As protein: CASSLSGNSYTF.

V usage is TRBV2 and J usage is TRBJ2-2; 7 bases are a match to TRBD2. Germline-derived CDR1 and CDR2 are SNHLY and FYNNEI. The CDR3 has 14 residues. V gave up 3 bases and J gave up 11 bases; unmatched junction bases: 9. The CDR3 loop is CASSDRGVPLELFF. CDR3 nucleotide sequence: TGTGCCAGCAGTGACCGGGGGGTCCCATTAGAGCTGTTTTTT.

This chain links TRBV15 with TRBJ2-3; D is perhaps TRBD1 (6 bases). The CDR3 spans 16 residues. The germline gives CDR1 LNHNV, CDR2 YYDKDF (reference sequence). The V gene lost 1 base and the J gene lost 0 bases, with 11 bases spanning the gap. The CDR3 DNA reads TGTGCCACCAGCAGAGCAGCGACAGGAAGCACAGATACGCAGTATTTT. This gives the protein CATSRAATGSTDTQYF.

In its sample, this clonotype ranks as medium-sized. This rearrangement joins TRBV7-2 to TRBJ2-7; D is perhaps TRBD1 (5 bases). Germline CDR1 SGHTA, CDR2 FQGNSA. Between the trimmed V and J ends, which lost 5 bases and 7 bases, there was a span of 18 bases. The CDR3 contains 14 residues. The DNA of the CDR3 is TGTGCCAGCAGCCAGGCCCCCTGGGGCGCGGAGCAGTACTTC. This gives the protein CASSQAPWGAEQYF.

The chain is built from TRBV7-9 and TRBJ2-2; 11 positions match TRBD2. The CDR3 is made up of 18 amino acids. Germline CDR1 SEHNR, CDR2 FQNEAQ (reference sequence). The junction had 11 bases not matched to a gene; V was cut back by 1 base and J by 7 bases. CDR3 loop: CASSLVTSGSGGIGELFF. The CDR3 DNA sequence: TGTGCCAGCAGCTTAGTAACTAGCGGGAGCGGTGGCATCGGGGAGCTGTTTTTT.